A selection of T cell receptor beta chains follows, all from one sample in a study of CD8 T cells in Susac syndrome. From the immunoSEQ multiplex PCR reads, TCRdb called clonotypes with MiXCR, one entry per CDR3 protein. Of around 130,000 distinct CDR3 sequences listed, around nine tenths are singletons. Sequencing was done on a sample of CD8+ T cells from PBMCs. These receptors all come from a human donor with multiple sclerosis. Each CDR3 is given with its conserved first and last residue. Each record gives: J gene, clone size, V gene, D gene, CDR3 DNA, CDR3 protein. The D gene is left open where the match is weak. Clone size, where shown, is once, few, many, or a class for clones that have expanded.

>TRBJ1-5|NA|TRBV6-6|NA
TGTGCCAGCACTGGGACACCGAGCAATCAGCCCCAGCATTTT
CASTGTPSNQPQHF
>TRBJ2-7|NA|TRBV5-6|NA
TGTGCCAGCATTCAGGCGGGTCACAGTTGGGAGCAGTACTTC
CASIQAGHSWEQYF
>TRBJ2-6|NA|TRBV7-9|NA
TGTGCCAGCAGCTTCAGTCGACAGGACTCTGGGGCCAACGTCCTGACTTTC
CASSFSRQDSGANVLTF
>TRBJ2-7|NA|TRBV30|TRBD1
TGTGCCTGGAGCTCGAAGCATGGCAGGGGGTACGAGCAGTACTTC
CAWSSKHGRGYEQYF
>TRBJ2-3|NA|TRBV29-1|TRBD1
TGCAGCGTCGGGGCGAAGGGGGCAGGCAGGAGCACAGATACGCAGTATTTT
CSVGAKGAGRSTDTQYF
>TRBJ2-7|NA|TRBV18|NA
TGTGCCAGCTCCTCCTCCGGGGAAAAGACCCCCTACGAGCAGTACTTC
CASSSSGEKTPYEQYF
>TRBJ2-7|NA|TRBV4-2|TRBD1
TGTGCCAGCAGCCAAGAGGCGACAGGGGTGTCCTACGAGCAGTACTTC
CASSQEATGVSYEQYF
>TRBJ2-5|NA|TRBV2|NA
TGTGCCAGCAGTGATCGGCAAGACAGTCAAGAGACCCAGTACTTC
CASSDRQDSQETQYF
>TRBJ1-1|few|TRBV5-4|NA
TGTGCCACCGGGCAGAACACTGAAGCTTTCTTT
CATGQNTEAFF
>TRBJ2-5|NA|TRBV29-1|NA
TGCAGCGTTTGGGACGCCCTCCAAGAGACCCAGTACTTC
CSVWDALQETQYF
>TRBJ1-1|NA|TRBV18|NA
TGTGCCAGCTCTTACCCGATGGGCACTGAAGCTTTCTTT
CASSYPMGTEAFF
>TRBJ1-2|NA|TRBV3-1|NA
TGTGCCAGCAGCCAATCCGGGACACCTAATTCTAACTATGGCTACACCTTC
CASSQSGTPNSNYGYTF
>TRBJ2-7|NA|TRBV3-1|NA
TGTGCCAGCAGCCACTCGGGACTTCTTATCTACGAGCAGTACTTC
CASSHSGLLIYEQYF
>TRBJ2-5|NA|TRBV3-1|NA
TGTGCCAGCAGCCAAGAAGACGCGGAGACCCAGTACTTC
CASSQEDAETQYF
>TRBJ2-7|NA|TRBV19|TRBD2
TGTGCCACCCAGGGGACTAGCGGGATTTACGAGCAGTACTTC
CATQGTSGIYEQYF
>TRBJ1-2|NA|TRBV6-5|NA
TGTGCCAGCAGGTCACAGGGTTCGGGCTATGGCTACACCTTC
CASRSQGSGYGYTF
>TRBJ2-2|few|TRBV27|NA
TGTGCCAGCAGTCCCCTTGGAACCGGGGAGCTGTTTTTT
CASSPLGTGELFF
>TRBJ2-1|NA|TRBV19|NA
TGTGCCACTGCCGGACGCTCTGGAGATGAGCAGTTCTTC
CATAGRSGDEQFF
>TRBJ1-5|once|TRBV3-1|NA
TGTGCCAGCAGTCAACGATCAGGGCTCCGACAGCCCCAGCATTTT
CASSQRSGLRQPQHF
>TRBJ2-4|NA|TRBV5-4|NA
TGTGCCAGCAGCTTACAGGGCCTCGGCAAAAACATTCAGTACTTC
CASSLQGLGKNIQYF
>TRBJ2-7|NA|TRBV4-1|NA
TGCGCCAGCAGCGGGGGAGTTGGGTACGAGCAGTACTTC
CASSGGVGYEQYF
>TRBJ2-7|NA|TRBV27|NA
TGTGCCAGCAGTTTATCGGGCTCCTACGAGCAGTACTTC
CASSLSGSYEQYF
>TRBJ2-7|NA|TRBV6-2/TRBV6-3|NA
TGTGCCAGCAGTTACACGCTAGCGCAGGACGAGCAGTACTTC
CASSYTLAQDEQYF
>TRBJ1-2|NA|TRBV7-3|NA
TGTGCCAGCAGCTTCCAGGACGGGTATGGCTACACCTTC
CASSFQDGYGYTF
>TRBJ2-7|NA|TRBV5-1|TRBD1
TGCGCCAGCAGCTTGAATTACTACAGGGGTTTGGACGAGCAGTACTTC
CASSLNYYRGLDEQYF
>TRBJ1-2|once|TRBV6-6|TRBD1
TGTGCCAGCAGTTACACCCAGGGGGCGTTGAACTATGGCTACACCTTC
CASSYTQGALNYGYTF
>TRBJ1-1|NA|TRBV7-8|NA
TGTGCCAGCAGCGTACTTTGGGCAGAAGCTTTCTTT
CASSVLWAEAFF
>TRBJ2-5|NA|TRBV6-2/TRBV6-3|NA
TGTGCCAGCAGTTATCAATCTTACCAAGAGACCCAGTACTTC
CASSYQSYQETQYF
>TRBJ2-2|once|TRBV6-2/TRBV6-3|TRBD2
TGTGCCAGCAAAAGTCTACTAGCGGGGTACACCGGGGAGCTGTTTTTT
CASKSLLAGYTGELFF
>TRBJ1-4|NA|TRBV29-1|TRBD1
TGCAGCGTCGGTGACAGGGTTGGGGAAAAACTGTTTTTT
CSVGDRVGEKLFF
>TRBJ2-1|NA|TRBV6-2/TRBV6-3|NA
TGTGCCTCCCAAGAAGACCGTTCTTTCTACAATGAGCAGTTCTTC
CASQEDRSFYNEQFF